This T cell receptor beta chain was observed in a study of T cells in Graves' hyperthyroidism and ophthalmopathy. Amplified TCR beta CDR3 regions came from RNA transcripts. The study used the HTBI primer set for a first-round RT-PCR of the TCR CDR3. Via MiXCR, TCRdb re-called the multiplex PCR reads, giving one row per CDR3 protein. The data hold roughly 400,000 distinct CDR3 sequences, with roughly 13% observed a single time. Trimming took 2 bases from V and 0 from J; bases not matched to a gene: 2. The CDR3 spans 16 residues. Germline CDR1 and CDR2: KGHDR and SFDVKD. This clonotype came up many times.

The chain carries TRBV24-1 and TRBJ2-2, with TRBD1 matching 7 bases. The specimen was blood. The clonotype was recovered from a man in his fifties or sixties with Graves' ophthalmopathy. CDR3 in DNA: TGTGCCACCAGTGATTCCGGACAGGCGAACACCGGGGAGCTGTTTTTT. Amino acids: CATSDSGQANTGELFF.